The 3 T cell receptor beta chains below come from one sample, sequenced in a study of cytomegalovirus exposure and HLA in healthy donors. The study ran its PCR with 60 Vbeta and 13 Jbeta primers. Sequencing used immunoSEQ multiplex PCR; TCRdb keeps in-frame clones, though not all of them. The data hold some 110,000 clones, with 78% observed a single time. Sequencing was done on a sample of PBMCs. The receptors were gathered from a man between 40 and 49 years old in good health and CMV-seronegative.

CDR3 bases: TGTGCCAGTACCCCCGTGTGGAGGGCGGCTGAAGCTTTCTTT. Translation gives CASTPVWRAAEAFF. The rearrangement joins TRBV19 to TRBJ1-1; no firm D call. Germline CDR1 LNHDA, CDR2 SQIVND (reference sequence). The CDR3 is made up of 14 amino acids. The V and J ends lost 7 bases and 6 bases respectively, with 18 bases between them.

This clone has a single count. Other DNA sequences of this sample code for an identical CDR3. The J gene is TRBJ1-1, the V gene TRBV5-1; D is perhaps TRBD1 (6 bases). Germline lookup yields CDR1 SGHRS and CDR2 YFSETQ. This CDR3 contains 16 residues. Trimming stripped 4 bases from V and 4 bases from J, with 20 bases between. The CDR3 coding sequence is TGCGCCAGCAGCCTAACGGGACAAGGGGTTGTCACTGAAGCTTTCTTT. Its protein product is CASSLTGQGVVTEAFF. Filled out from reference TRBV5-1 and TRBJ1-1, the complete variable domain reads KAGVTQTPRYLIKTRGQQVTLSCSPISGHRSVSWYQQTPGQGLQFLFEYFSETQRNKGNFPGRFSGRQFSNSRSEMNVSTLELGDSALYLCASSLTGQGVVTEAFFGQGTRLTVV.

The chain employs TRBV9 and TRBJ1-1, with 12 bases fitting TRBD1. This CDR3 has 17 amino acids. V gave up 3 bases and J gave up 8 bases; unmatched junction bases: 14. Per the germline V gene, CDR1 is SGDLS and CDR2 is YYNGEE. The CDR3 nucleotides read TGTGCCAGCAGCGCTTCGCCGGGACAGGGGGCCAGTTTAGAAGCTTTCTTT. As protein: CASSASPGQGASLEAFF.